Listed below are T cell receptor beta chains from one sample, sequenced in a study of blood T cell repertoires in COVID-19. Using immunoSEQ multiplex PCR, the repertoire was profiled, and TCRdb retains in-frame clones only, with some absent. The top ten hold roughly 3% of the sample, which has about 250,000 clones, around nine tenths seen once. Sequenced sample: peripheral blood. The source of these receptors is a man between 18 and 29 years old with active or convalescent COVID-19. Both conserved end residues are part of each CDR3. A D gene is named only where the DNA matches it firmly. A clone size is listed for some rows: how often the clone was seen (once, few, many), or a class if it is expanded.

V gene: TRBV7-9
J gene: TRBJ1-3
clone size: few
D gene: NA
CDR3 protein: CASSLTGEGNTIYF
CDR3 DNA: TGTGCCAGCAGCTTAACGGGGGAAGGAAACACCATATATTTT

V gene: TRBV5-4
J gene: TRBJ2-1
clone size: NA
D gene: TRBD2
CDR3 protein: CASSFSGSDYNEQFF
CDR3 DNA: TGTGCCAGCAGCTTTAGCGGGAGTGACTACAATGAGCAGTTCTTC

V gene: TRBV10-3
J gene: TRBJ1-1
clone size: NA
D gene: NA
CDR3 protein: CAISESVANTEAFF
CDR3 DNA: TGTGCCATCAGTGAGTCTGTAGCGAACACTGAAGCTTTCTTT

V gene: TRBV12-5
J gene: TRBJ2-3
clone size: NA
D gene: NA
CDR3 protein: CASGLAGQGTDTQYF
CDR3 DNA: TGTGCTAGTGGTTTGGCTGGCCAGGGCACAGATACGCAGTATTTT

V gene: TRBV15
J gene: TRBJ1-1
clone size: NA
D gene: TRBD1
CDR3 protein: CATSRPSLRGPTEAFF
CDR3 DNA: TGTGCCACCAGCAGGCCTTCCTTGAGGGGGCCAACTGAAGCTTTCTTT

V gene: TRBV6-5
J gene: TRBJ2-5
clone size: NA
D gene: TRBD2
CDR3 protein: CASTGLAGQETQYF
CDR3 DNA: TGTGCCAGCACGGGACTAGCGGGGCAAGAGACCCAGTACTTC

V gene: TRBV4-3
J gene: TRBJ2-1
clone size: NA
D gene: TRBD2
CDR3 protein: CASSSGIYNEQFF
CDR3 DNA: TGCGCCAGCAGTAGCGGGATCTACAATGAGCAGTTCTTC

V gene: TRBV7-2
J gene: TRBJ2-1
clone size: NA
D gene: TRBD2
CDR3 protein: CASGASGASSGEQFF
CDR3 DNA: TGTGCCAGCGGGGCTAGCGGGGCCTCTAGCGGTGAGCAGTTCTTC

V gene: TRBV5-4
J gene: TRBJ2-5
clone size: NA
D gene: NA
CDR3 protein: CASSFTADRKTQYF
CDR3 DNA: TGTGCCAGCAGCTTCACAGCCGATAGAAAGACCCAGTACTTC

V gene: TRBV6-5
J gene: TRBJ1-2
clone size: NA
D gene: NA
CDR3 protein: CASSQRDYGYTF
CDR3 DNA: TGTGCCAGCAGCCAGCGGGACTATGGCTACACCTTC

V gene: TRBV5-6
J gene: TRBJ1-2
clone size: NA
D gene: NA
CDR3 protein: CASSPSAQLLQGWMGGYTF
CDR3 DNA: TGTGCCAGCAGCCCCTCCGCCCAATTATTACAGGGTTGGATGGGGGGCTACACCTTC

V gene: TRBV30
J gene: TRBJ1-5
clone size: NA
D gene: NA
CDR3 protein: CAWSLGGDQPQHF
CDR3 DNA: TGTGCCTGGAGCCTTGGGGGGGATCAGCCCCAGCATTTT

V gene: TRBV28
J gene: TRBJ2-7
clone size: NA
D gene: TRBD2
CDR3 protein: CASSRGLAAPEQYF
CDR3 DNA: TGTGCCAGCAGTCGCGGACTAGCGGCACCTGAGCAGTACTTC

V gene: TRBV6-4
J gene: TRBJ1-6
clone size: few
D gene: TRBD1
CDR3 protein: CASSVDRDSPLHF
CDR3 DNA: TGTGCCAGCAGTGTCGACAGGGATTCACCCCTCCACTTT

V gene: TRBV9
J gene: TRBJ2-7
clone size: once
D gene: NA
CDR3 protein: CASSVEPPGNEQYF
CDR3 DNA: TGTGCCAGCAGCGTAGAGCCTCCAGGAAACGAGCAGTACTTC

V gene: TRBV4-3
J gene: TRBJ2-3
clone size: NA
D gene: TRBD2
CDR3 protein: CASSQGTSGGADTQYF
CDR3 DNA: TGCGCCAGCAGCCAAGGAACTAGCGGGGGAGCAGATACGCAGTATTTT

V gene: TRBV3-1/TRBV3-2
J gene: TRBJ1-1
clone size: NA
D gene: NA
CDR3 protein: CASSLYGHGGEAFF
CDR3 DNA: TGTGCCAGCAGCCTATACGGACATGGCGGTGAAGCTTTCTTT

V gene: TRBV19
J gene: TRBJ2-1
clone size: NA
D gene: NA
CDR3 protein: CASSTEGSNEQFF
CDR3 DNA: TGTGCCAGTAGTACGGAGGGGTCGAATGAGCAGTTCTTC

V gene: TRBV4-3
J gene: TRBJ2-2
clone size: NA
D gene: TRBD2
CDR3 protein: CASSQAESSGRGNTGELFF
CDR3 DNA: TGCGCCAGCAGCCAAGCGGAGAGTAGCGGGAGAGGGAACACCGGGGAGCTGTTTTTT

V gene: TRBV2
J gene: TRBJ2-1
clone size: NA
D gene: NA
CDR3 protein: CASSAQGTSYNEQFF
CDR3 DNA: TGTGCCAGCAGTGCCCAGGGTACGTCCTACAATGAGCAGTTCTTC

V gene: TRBV6-5
J gene: TRBJ1-6
clone size: NA
D gene: NA
CDR3 protein: CASKRPLRDSPLHF
CDR3 DNA: TGTGCCAGCAAACGGCCTTTGCGGGATTCACCCCTCCACTTT

V gene: TRBV4-3
J gene: TRBJ1-1
clone size: NA
D gene: NA
CDR3 protein: CASSQDRVSTEAFF
CDR3 DNA: TGCGCCAGCAGCCAAGACAGGGTGAGCACTGAAGCTTTCTTT

V gene: TRBV7-2
J gene: TRBJ1-5
clone size: NA
D gene: NA
CDR3 protein: CASSASTAGNQPQHF
CDR3 DNA: TGTGCCAGCAGCGCTTCTACCGCTGGCAATCAGCCCCAGCATTTT

V gene: TRBV27
J gene: TRBJ1-1
clone size: NA
D gene: NA
CDR3 protein: CASSLSVQREAFF
CDR3 DNA: TGTGCCAGCAGTTTATCGGTCCAGAGGGAAGCTTTCTTT

V gene: TRBV12-3/TRBV12-4
J gene: TRBJ1-2
clone size: once
D gene: TRBD1
CDR3 protein: CASSSRTGRGYTF
CDR3 DNA: TGTGCCAGCAGTTCTCGGACAGGCCGGGGCTACACCTTC

V gene: TRBV6-5
J gene: TRBJ1-1
clone size: NA
D gene: TRBD1
CDR3 protein: CASSYSGTAEAFF
CDR3 DNA: TGTGCCAGCAGTTACTCTGGGACAGCCGAAGCTTTCTTT

V gene: TRBV5-1
J gene: TRBJ2-1
clone size: NA
D gene: TRBD2
CDR3 protein: CASSAIGTSGHEQFF
CDR3 DNA: TGCGCCAGCAGCGCAATCGGGACTAGCGGGCATGAGCAGTTCTTC

V gene: TRBV7-3
J gene: TRBJ2-2
clone size: NA
D gene: NA
CDR3 protein: CASSLSGGPSTGELFF
CDR3 DNA: TGTGCCAGCAGCTTATCCGGAGGGCCAAGCACCGGGGAGCTGTTTTTT

V gene: TRBV5-1
J gene: TRBJ2-2
clone size: NA
D gene: TRBD2
CDR3 protein: CASSTLAGGSTGELFF
CDR3 DNA: TGCGCCAGCAGCACCTTAGCGGGAGGGAGCACCGGGGAGCTGTTTTTT

V gene: TRBV6-5
J gene: TRBJ1-4
clone size: NA
D gene: TRBD1
CDR3 protein: CASSSGTGYHEKLFF
CDR3 DNA: TGTGCCAGCAGTTCCGGGACAGGCTATCATGAAAAACTGTTTTTT

V gene: TRBV7-2
J gene: TRBJ2-2
clone size: NA
D gene: NA
CDR3 protein: CASSLQVTGELFF
CDR3 DNA: TGTGCCAGCAGCTTACAGGTCACCGGGGAGCTGTTTTTT

V gene: TRBV28
J gene: TRBJ1-4
clone size: NA
D gene: NA
CDR3 protein: CAITGTNEKLFF
CDR3 DNA: TGTGCCATTACAGGCACTAACGAAAAACTGTTTTTT

V gene: TRBV6-4
J gene: TRBJ2-5
clone size: NA
D gene: TRBD1
CDR3 protein: CASRYPGQGFSEQETQYF
CDR3 DNA: TGTGCCAGCAGATACCCGGGACAGGGGTTTTCAGAACAAGAGACCCAGTACTTC

V gene: TRBV7-2
J gene: TRBJ1-2
clone size: NA
D gene: NA
CDR3 protein: CASSRVGVTYGYTF
CDR3 DNA: TGTGCCAGCAGCCGGGTTGGCGTTACCTATGGCTACACCTTC

V gene: TRBV20-1
J gene: TRBJ1-1
clone size: NA
D gene: NA
CDR3 protein: CSASAGQREAFF
CDR3 DNA: TGCAGTGCTAGTGCTGGACAGCGAGAAGCTTTCTTT

V gene: TRBV18
J gene: TRBJ1-2
clone size: NA
D gene: NA
CDR3 protein: CASSIRGTYGYTF
CDR3 DNA: TGTGCCAGCTCGATCCGGGGTACCTATGGCTACACCTTC

V gene: TRBV5-1
J gene: TRBJ2-1
clone size: NA
D gene: TRBD1
CDR3 protein: CASSFLSGGVEQFF
CDR3 DNA: TGCGCCAGCAGCTTCCTATCAGGGGGCGTTGAGCAGTTCTTC

V gene: TRBV12-3/TRBV12-4
J gene: TRBJ2-7
clone size: once
D gene: NA
CDR3 protein: CASSLRPTYEQYF
CDR3 DNA: TGTGCCAGCAGTTTGAGACCGACTTACGAGCAGTACTTC

V gene: TRBV7-9
J gene: TRBJ1-2
clone size: once
D gene: NA
CDR3 protein: CASSSPGLAYGYTF
CDR3 DNA: TGTGCCAGCAGCTCCCCGGGACTTGCCTATGGCTACACCTTC

V gene: TRBV27
J gene: TRBJ2-1
clone size: once
D gene: NA
CDR3 protein: CASSRHGGPSLYNEQFF
CDR3 DNA: TGTGCCAGCAGTCGACATGGAGGGCCCTCACTCTACAATGAGCAGTTCTTC

V gene: TRBV19
J gene: TRBJ1-5
clone size: NA
D gene: TRBD1
CDR3 protein: CASSITFRDRSLGWYSNQPQHF
CDR3 DNA: TGTGCCAGTAGTATAACTTTCCGGGACAGGAGCCTAGGATGGTATAGCAATCAGCCCCAGCATTTT

V gene: TRBV7-2
J gene: TRBJ2-7
clone size: NA
D gene: NA
CDR3 protein: CASSSDTEIWAYEQYF
CDR3 DNA: TGTGCCAGCAGCTCAGATACAGAGATATGGGCCTACGAGCAGTACTTC

V gene: TRBV13
J gene: TRBJ2-7
clone size: NA
D gene: TRBD2
CDR3 protein: CASSLGLAGPYEQYF
CDR3 DNA: TGTGCCAGCAGCTTAGGCCTAGCGGGGCCCTACGAGCAGTACTTC

V gene: TRBV11-3
J gene: TRBJ1-4
clone size: NA
D gene: NA
CDR3 protein: CASSLEVPLSGEKLFF
CDR3 DNA: TGTGCCAGCAGCTTAGAGGTTCCCTTATCGGGTGAAAAACTGTTTTTT

V gene: TRBV6-5
J gene: TRBJ1-1
clone size: NA
D gene: NA
CDR3 protein: CASRSKGAEAFF
CDR3 DNA: TGTGCCAGCAGGTCAAAGGGGGCTGAAGCTTTCTTT

V gene: TRBV28
J gene: TRBJ1-1
clone size: NA
D gene: NA
CDR3 protein: CASSPRQENTEAFF
CDR3 DNA: TGTGCCAGCAGTCCCCGACAGGAGAACACTGAAGCTTTCTTT

V gene: TRBV9
J gene: TRBJ2-7
clone size: NA
D gene: NA
CDR3 protein: CASSTEGAPYEQYF
CDR3 DNA: TGTGCCAGCAGCACGGAGGGGGCACCTTACGAGCAGTACTTC